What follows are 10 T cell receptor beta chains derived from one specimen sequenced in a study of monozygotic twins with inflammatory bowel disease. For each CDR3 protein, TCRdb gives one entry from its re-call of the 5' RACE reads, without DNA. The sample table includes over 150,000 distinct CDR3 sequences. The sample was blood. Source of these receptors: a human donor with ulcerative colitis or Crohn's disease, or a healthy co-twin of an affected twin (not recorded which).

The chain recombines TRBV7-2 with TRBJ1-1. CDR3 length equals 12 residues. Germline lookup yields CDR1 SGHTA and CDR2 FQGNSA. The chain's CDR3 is CASSLENTEAFF.

CDR3 in amino acids: CASSRAGQASSGNTIYF. This chain uses TRBV28 with TRBJ1-3. Germline CDR1 MDHEN, CDR2 SYDVKM. The CDR3 contains 17 residues.

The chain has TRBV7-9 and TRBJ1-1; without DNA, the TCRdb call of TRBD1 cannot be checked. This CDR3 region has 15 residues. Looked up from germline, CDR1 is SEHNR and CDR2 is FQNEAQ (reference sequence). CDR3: CASSLPTGMNTEAFF.

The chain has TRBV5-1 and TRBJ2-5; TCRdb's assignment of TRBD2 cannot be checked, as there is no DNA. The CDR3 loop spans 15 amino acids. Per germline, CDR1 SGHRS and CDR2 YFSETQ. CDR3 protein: CASSLDEGMEETQYF.

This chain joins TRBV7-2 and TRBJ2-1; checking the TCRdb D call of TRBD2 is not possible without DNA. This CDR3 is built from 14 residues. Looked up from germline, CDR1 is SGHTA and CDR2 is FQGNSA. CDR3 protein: CASRSRLAGYEQFF. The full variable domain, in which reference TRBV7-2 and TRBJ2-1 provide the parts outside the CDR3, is GAGVSQSPSNKVTEKGKDVELRCDPISGHTALYWYRQSLGQGLEFLIYFQGNSAPDKSGLPSDRFSAERTGGSVSTLTIQRTQQEDSAVYLCASRSRLAGYEQFFGPGTRLTVL.

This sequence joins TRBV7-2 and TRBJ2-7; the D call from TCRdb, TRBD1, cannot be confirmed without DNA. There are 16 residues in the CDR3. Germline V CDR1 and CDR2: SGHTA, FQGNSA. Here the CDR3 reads CASSLALTRQGNEQYF.

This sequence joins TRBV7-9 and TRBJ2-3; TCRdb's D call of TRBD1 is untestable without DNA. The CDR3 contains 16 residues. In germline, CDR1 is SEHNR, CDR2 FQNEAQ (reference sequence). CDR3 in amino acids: CASSRTDRGKVHTQYF.

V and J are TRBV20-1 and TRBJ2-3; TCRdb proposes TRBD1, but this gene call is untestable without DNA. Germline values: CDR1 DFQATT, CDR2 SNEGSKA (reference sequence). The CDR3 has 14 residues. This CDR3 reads CSVRTGGFPDTQYF.

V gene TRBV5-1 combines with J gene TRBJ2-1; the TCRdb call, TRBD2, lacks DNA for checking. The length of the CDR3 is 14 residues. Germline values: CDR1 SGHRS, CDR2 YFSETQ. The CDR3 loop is CASKGLAGDNEQFF.

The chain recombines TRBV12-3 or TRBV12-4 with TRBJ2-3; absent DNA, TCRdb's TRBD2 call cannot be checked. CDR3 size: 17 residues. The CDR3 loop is CASRRTSGRVITDTQYF.